This entry concerns a single T cell receptor (beta chain). As yet, its antigen is unknown. Unique molecular identifiers tagged the TCR beta cDNA libraries. MiXCR was run by TCRdb on the PCR reads, yielding one entry per CDR3 protein. The top ten clones hold under 6% of a sample with 750,000 to 950,000 distinct CDR3 sequences, roughly 50% of them seen once. Germline loops: CDR1 MGHRA, CDR2 YSYEKL. The CDR3 runs to 16 residues. Unmatched junction bases numbered 14, after V lost 6 bases and J lost 6 bases. The sample is drawn from a study of post-analysis software for immune sequencing data. About the research overall: Patients had relapsing-remitting, secondary progressive or progressive-relapsing multiple sclerosis; some lacked subtype. Findings and caveats of the study: Among about 5 TRBV segments more frequent in patients than controls were TRBV5-6, TRBV5-1 and TRBV20-1. Analysis by F measure revealed that same-batch samples clustered strongly together.

V and J are TRBV4-1 and TRBJ2-7, with TRBD2 identical over 10 bases. The receptor's source is a girl between 10 and 17 years old with multiple sclerosis. The sample was blood. CDR3 sequence (DNA): TGCGCCAGCAGACGACTATTAAGCGGGAGGGCCTCCGAGCAGTACTTC. Translated, it gives CASRRLLSGRASEQYF.